What follows are 6 T cell receptor beta chains derived from one specimen sequenced in a study of CD8 T cells in ankylosing spondylitis. For these TCRs, the target antigens are not known. The study's findings and limits: What seemed typical of ankylosing spondylitis blood was a TCR beta motif built from several highly homologous variants.

TCRdb itself ran the 5' RACE reads through MiXCR, one entry per CDR3 protein. The table includes some 800,000 distinct CDR3 sequences, 10% to 15% detected once. Sequenced input: blood, either unsorted or a sorted T cell fraction (not recorded which). These receptors came from a male donor with ankylosing spondylitis.

The chain combines TRBV20-1 with TRBJ2-1; TRBD1 matches at 10 bases. The CDR3 spans 15 residues. After removal of 5 bases from V and 0 bases from J, the junction contained 4 bases not matched to a gene. CDR1 is DFQATT and CDR2 is SNEGSKA in the germline V gene (reference sequence). DNA of the CDR3: TGCAGTGCTGTGCGGACAGGGGGCTCCTACAATGAGCAGTTCTTC. Translating gives CSAVRTGGSYNEQFF.

This clonotype was seen more than once but under ten times. J is TRBJ2-1 and V is TRBV11-2, with D possibly matching TRBD2 (6 bases). CDR1 and CDR2 from the germline V gene are SGHAT and FQNNGV. The CDR3 spans 13 residues. The V gene lost 7 bases and the J gene lost 2 bases, with 9 bases spanning the gap. The chain's CDR3 is CASNGGTYNEQFF. In DNA, the CDR3 is TGTGCCAGCAACGGGGGTACCTACAATGAGCAGTTCTTC.

The gene calls are TRBV5-1 and TRBJ2-3; 7 bases fit TRBD1. Germline assignment: CDR1 SGHRS and CDR2 YFSETQ. V lost 3 bases and J lost 4; bases outside the gene matches: 5. The CDR3 extends over 14 amino acids. CDR3 coding DNA: TGCGCCAGCAGCTCCGGACAGGCTTCAGATACGCAGTATTTT. Its protein product is CASSSGQASDTQYF.

This clonotype was seen only a few times. The chain combines TRBV10-3 with TRBJ2-1; 10 positions agree with TRBD2. Germline CDR1 is ENHRY and CDR2 is SYGVKD. This CDR3 has 16 residues. V lost 10 bases and J lost 0; bases outside the gene matches: 9. CDR3 protein: CATQRPSGSSYNEQFF. The CDR3 nucleotides read TGTGCCACCCAAAGACCTAGCGGGAGCTCCTACAATGAGCAGTTCTTC.

The rearrangement uses TRBV28 and TRBJ2-3; D call uncertain. With 5 bases removed from V and 8 bases from J, the gap between germline ends came to 11 bases. In germline, CDR1 is MDHEN, CDR2 SYDVKM. The CDR3 contains 12 residues. The CDR3 region has the DNA TGTGCCAGCAGTGCCCAATTTGGTACGCAGTATTTT. This codes for CASSAQFGTQYF.

This clonotype was seen ten or more times. The junction departs from the called germline gene at one end, perhaps through a read error. The chain recombines TRBV7-7 with TRBJ2-1; 9 bases line up with TRBD1. Germline V lookup: CDR1 SSHAT, CDR2 FNYEAQ (reference sequence). The CDR3 has 15 residues. CDR3 coding DNA: TGTGCTAGCAGCCCCTCATTGGACAGGGGAGGTGAGCAGTTCTTC. It yields the protein CASSPSLDRGGEQFF.